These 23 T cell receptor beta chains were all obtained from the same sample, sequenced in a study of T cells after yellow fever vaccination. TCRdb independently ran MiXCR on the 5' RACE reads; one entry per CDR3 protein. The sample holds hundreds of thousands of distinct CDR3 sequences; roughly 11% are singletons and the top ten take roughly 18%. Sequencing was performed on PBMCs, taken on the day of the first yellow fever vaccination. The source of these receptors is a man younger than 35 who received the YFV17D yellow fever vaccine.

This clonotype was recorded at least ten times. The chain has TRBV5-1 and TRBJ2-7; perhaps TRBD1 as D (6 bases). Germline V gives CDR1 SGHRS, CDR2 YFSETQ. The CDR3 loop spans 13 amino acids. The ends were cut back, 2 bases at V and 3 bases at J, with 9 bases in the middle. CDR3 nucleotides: TGCGCCAGCAGCTTCCAGGGGATCTACGAGCAGTACTTC. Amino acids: CASSFQGIYEQYF.

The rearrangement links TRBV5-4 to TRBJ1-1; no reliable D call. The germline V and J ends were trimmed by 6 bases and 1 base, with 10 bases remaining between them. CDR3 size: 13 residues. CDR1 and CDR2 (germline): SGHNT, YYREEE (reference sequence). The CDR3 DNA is TGTGCCAGCACCCCTTCAGGGAACACTGAAGCTTTCTTT. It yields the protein CASTPSGNTEAFF.

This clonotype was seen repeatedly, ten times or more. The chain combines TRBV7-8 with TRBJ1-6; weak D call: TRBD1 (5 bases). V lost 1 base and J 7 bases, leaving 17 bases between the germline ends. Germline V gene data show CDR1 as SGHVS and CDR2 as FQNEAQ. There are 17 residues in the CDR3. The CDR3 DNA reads TGTGCCAGCAGCTTAGTTAAGGGGCGCTTAACCAATTCACCCCTCCACTTT. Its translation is CASSLVKGRLTNSPLHF.

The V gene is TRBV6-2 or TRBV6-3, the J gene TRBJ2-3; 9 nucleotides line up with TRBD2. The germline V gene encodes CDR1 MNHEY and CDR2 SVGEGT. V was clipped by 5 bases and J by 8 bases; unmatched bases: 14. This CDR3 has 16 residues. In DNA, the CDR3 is TGTGCCAGCAGTCGGGAGACTAGCGGTGCGTCGGGTACGCAGTATTTT. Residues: CASSRETSGASGTQYF.

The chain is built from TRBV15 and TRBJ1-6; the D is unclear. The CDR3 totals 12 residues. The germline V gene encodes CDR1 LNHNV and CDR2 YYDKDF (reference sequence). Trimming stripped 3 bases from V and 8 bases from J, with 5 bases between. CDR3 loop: CATSSRDSPLHF. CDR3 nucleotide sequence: TGTGCCACCAGCAGCCGGGATTCACCCCTCCACTTT.

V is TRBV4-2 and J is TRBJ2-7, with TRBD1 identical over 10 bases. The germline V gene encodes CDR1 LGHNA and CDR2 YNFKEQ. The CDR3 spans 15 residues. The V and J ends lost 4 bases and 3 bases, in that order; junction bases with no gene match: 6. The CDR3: CASSLRRTGGYEQYF. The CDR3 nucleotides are TGTGCCAGCAGCCTGCGTAGGACAGGGGGCTACGAGCAGTACTTC.

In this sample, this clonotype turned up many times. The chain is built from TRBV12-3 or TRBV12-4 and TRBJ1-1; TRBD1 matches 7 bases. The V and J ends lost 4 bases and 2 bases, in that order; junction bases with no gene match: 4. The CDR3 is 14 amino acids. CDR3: CASSSGTDNTEAFF. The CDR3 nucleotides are TGTGCCAGCAGTTCCGGGACAGACAACACTGAAGCTTTCTTT.

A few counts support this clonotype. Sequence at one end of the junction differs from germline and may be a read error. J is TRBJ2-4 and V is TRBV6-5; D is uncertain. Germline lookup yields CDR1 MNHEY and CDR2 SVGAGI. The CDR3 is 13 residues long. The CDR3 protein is CASSYLNGHIPYF. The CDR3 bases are TGTGCCAGCAGTTACCTCAACGGGCACATTCCGTACTTC.

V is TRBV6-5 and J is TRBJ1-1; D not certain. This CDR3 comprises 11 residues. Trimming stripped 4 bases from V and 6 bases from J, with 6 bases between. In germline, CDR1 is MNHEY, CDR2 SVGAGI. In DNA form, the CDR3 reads TGTGCCAGCAGTTGGGGATCTGAAGCTTTCTTT. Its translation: CASSWGSEAFF.

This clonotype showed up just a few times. This CDR3 reads CASSVSGGEQYV. The CDR3 region has the DNA TGCGCCAGTTCGGTGTCAGGGGGCGAGCAGTACGTC. This rearrangement joins TRBV5-1 to TRBJ2-7, with TRBD1 matching 7 bases. Germline trimming cut 8 bases from V and 6 bases from J; bases unmatched to any gene: 8. The CDR3 totals 12 residues. CDR1 SGHRS and CDR2 YFSETQ come from the germline V gene.

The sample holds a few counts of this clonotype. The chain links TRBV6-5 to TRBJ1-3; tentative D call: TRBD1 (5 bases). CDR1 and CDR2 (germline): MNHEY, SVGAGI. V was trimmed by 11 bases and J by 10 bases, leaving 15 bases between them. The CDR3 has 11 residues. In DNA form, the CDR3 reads TGTGCCTCGGCCCAAGGGGATACCATATATTTT. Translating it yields CASAQGDTIYF.

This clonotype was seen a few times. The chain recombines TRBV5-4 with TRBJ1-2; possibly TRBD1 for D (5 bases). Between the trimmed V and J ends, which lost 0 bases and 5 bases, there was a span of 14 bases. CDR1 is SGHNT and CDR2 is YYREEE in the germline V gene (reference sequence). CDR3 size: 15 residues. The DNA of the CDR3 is TGTGCCAGCAGCTTGGTATCAGGGATTCTGTATGGCTACACCTTC. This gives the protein CASSLVSGILYGYTF.

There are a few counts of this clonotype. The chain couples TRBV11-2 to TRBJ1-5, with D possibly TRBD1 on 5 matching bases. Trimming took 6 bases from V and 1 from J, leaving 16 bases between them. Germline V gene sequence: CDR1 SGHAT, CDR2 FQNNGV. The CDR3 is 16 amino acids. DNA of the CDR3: TGTGCCAGCAGGATCCTGATGGGGGGAAGCAATCAGCCCCAGCATTTT. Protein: CASRILMGGSNQPQHF.

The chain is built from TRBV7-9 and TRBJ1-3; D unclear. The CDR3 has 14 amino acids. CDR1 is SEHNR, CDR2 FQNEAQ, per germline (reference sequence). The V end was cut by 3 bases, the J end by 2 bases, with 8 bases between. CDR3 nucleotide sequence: TGTGCCAGCAGCTTTGGAGTGCCTGGAAACACCATATATTTT. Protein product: CASSFGVPGNTIYF.

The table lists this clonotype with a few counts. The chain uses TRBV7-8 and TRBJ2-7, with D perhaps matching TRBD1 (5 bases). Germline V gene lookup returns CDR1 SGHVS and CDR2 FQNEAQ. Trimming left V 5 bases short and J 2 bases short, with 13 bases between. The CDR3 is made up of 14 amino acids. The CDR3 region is CASSLWTPTYEQYV. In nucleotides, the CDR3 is TGTGCCAGCAGCCTCTGGACACCTACCTACGAGCAGTACGTC.

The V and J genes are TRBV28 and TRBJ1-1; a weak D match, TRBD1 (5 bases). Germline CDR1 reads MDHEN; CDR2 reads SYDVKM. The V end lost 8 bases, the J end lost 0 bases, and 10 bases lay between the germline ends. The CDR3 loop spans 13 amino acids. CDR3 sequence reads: CASAGLLNTEAFF. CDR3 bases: TGTGCCAGCGCGGGACTTTTGAACACTGAAGCTTTCTTT. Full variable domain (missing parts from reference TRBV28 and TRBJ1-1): DVKVTQSSRYLVKRTGEKVFLECVQDMDHENMFWYRQDPGLGLRLIYFSYDVKMKEKGDIPEGYSVSREKKERFSLILESASTNQTSMYLCASAGLLNTEAFFGQGTRLTVV.

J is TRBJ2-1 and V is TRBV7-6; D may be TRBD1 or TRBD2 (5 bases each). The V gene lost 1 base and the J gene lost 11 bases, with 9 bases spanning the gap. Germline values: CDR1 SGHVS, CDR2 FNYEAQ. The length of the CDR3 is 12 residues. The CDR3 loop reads CASSLVEGQQFF. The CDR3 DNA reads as TGTGCCAGCAGCTTAGTCGAGGGACAGCAGTTCTTC.

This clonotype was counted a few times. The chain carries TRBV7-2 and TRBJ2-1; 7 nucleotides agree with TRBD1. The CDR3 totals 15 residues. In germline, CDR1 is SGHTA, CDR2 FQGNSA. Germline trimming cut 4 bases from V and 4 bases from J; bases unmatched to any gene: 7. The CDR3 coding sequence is TGTGCCAGCAGCTCAGCCGGGACAGAGTACAATGAGCAGTTCTTC. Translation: CASSSAGTEYNEQFF. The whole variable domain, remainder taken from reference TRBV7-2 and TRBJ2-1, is GAGVSQSPSNKVTEKGKDVELRCDPISGHTALYWYRQSLGQGLEFLIYFQGNSAPDKSGLPSDRFSAERTGGSVSTLTIQRTQQEDSAVYLCASSSAGTEYNEQFFGPGTRLTVL.

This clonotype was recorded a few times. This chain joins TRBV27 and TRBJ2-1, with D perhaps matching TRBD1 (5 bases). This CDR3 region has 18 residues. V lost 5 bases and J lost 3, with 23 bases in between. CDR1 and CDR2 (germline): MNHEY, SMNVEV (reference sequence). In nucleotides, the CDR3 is TGTGCCAGCAGTCCTCGTGGGGCTGTACTTCGACTCTACAATGAGCAGTTCTTC. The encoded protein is CASSPRGAVLRLYNEQFF.

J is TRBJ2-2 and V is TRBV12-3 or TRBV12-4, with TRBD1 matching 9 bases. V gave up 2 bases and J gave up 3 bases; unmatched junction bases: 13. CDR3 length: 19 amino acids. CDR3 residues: CASSLQIGWDRVDTGELFF. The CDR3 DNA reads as TGTGCCAGCAGTTTACAGATCGGGTGGGACAGGGTCGACACCGGGGAGCTGTTTTTT.

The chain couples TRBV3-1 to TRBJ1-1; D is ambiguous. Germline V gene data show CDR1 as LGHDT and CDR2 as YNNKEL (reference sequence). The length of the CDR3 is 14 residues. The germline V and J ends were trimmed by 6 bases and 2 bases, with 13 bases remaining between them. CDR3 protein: CASSLTDVNTEAFF. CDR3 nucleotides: TGTGCCAGCAGTCTAACAGACGTAAACACTGAAGCTTTCTTT.

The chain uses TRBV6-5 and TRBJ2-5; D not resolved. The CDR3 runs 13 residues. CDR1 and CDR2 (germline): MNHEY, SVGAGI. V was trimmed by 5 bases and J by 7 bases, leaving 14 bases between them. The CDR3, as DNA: TGTGCCAGCAGTAACACGGCCATGGGGACCCAGTACTTC. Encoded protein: CASSNTAMGTQYF.

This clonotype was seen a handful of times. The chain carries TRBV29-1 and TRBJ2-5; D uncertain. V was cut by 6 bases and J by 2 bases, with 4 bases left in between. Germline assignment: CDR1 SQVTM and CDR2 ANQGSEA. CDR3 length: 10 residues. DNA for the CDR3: TGCAGCGTAGATCAAGAGACCCAGTACTTC. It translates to CSVDQETQYF.